This T cell receptor beta chain originates from a study of neoadjuvant anti-PD-1 for oral cavity cancer. The CDR3 has 15 amino acids. Germline CDR1 and CDR2: SGHNT and YYREEE (reference sequence). V lost 3 bases, J lost 0 bases, and 12 bases lay in between. TCRdb's table, derived via immunoSEQ multiplex PCR, lists solely in-frame clones and lacks some. The sample consists of fewer than 35,000 clones, approximately 87% of them appearing once. This clone was seen just once. The clonotype was recovered from a person aged 35-79 years with oral cavity squamous cell carcinoma. The sample consisted of PBMCs, taken before nivolumab (anti-PD-1) treatment. The V and J genes are TRBV5-4 and TRBJ2-5; D is possibly TRBD1 (5 bases). The CDR3 region has the DNA TGTGCCAGCAGCTCCCAAAGGGGTGACCAAGAGACCCAGTACTTC. Its translation is CASSSQRGDQETQYF.